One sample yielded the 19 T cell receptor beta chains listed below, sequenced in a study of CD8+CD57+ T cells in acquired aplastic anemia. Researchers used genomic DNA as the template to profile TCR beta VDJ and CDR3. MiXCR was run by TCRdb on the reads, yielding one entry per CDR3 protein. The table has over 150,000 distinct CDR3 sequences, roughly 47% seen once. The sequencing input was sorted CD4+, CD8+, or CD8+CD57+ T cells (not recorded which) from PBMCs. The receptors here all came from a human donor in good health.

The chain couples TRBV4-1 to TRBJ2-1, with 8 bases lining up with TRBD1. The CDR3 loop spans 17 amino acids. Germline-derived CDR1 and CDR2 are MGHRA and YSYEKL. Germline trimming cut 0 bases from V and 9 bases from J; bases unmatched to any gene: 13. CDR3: CASSQDTGQGLWVEQFF. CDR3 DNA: TGCGCCAGCAGCCAAGATACAGGACAGGGTCTTTGGGTTGAGCAGTTCTTC.

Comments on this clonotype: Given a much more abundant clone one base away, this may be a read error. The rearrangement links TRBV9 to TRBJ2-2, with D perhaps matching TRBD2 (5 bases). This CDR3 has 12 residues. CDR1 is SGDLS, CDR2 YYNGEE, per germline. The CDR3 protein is CASSHSVGELLF. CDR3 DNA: TGTGCCAGCAGCCATTCGGTCGGGGAGCTGCTTTTT.

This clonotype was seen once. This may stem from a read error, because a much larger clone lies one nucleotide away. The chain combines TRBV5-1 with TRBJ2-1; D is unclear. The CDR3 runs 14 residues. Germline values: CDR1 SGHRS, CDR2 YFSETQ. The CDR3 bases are TGCGCCAGCAGCTCGGAGACCGGCGCCAATGAGCAGTTATTC. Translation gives CASSSETGANEQLF.

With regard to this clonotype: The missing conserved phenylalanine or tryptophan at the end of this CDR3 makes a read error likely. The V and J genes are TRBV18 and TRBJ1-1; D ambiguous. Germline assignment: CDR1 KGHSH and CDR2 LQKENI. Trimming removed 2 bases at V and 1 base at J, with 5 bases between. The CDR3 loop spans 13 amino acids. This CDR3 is CASSPGGNTEAFS. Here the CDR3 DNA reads TGTGCCAGCTCACCAGGCGGGAACACTGAAGCTTTCTCT.

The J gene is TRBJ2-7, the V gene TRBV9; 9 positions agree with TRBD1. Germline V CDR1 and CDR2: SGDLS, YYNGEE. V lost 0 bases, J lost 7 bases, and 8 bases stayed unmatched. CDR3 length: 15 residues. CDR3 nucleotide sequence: TGTGCCAGCAGCGTAGAAGGGACAGGGTCGGGGGAGCAGTACTTC. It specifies CASSVEGTGSGEQYF.

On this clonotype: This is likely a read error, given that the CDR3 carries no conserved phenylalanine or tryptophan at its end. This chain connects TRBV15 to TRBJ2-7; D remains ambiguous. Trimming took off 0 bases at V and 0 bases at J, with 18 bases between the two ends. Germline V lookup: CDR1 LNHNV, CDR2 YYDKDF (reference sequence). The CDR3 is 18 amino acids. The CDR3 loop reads CATSRDTLGQPDSYEQYL. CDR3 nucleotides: TGTGCCACCAGCAGAGACACTTTAGGGCAGCCTGACTCCTACGAGCAGTACCTC.

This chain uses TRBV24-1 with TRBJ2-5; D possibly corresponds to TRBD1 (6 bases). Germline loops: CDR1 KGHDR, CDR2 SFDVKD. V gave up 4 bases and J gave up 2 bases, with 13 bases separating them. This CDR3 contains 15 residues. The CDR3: CATSDYRQAQETQYF. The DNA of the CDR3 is TGTGCCACCAGTGACTACCGACAGGCTCAAGAGACCCAGTACTTC.

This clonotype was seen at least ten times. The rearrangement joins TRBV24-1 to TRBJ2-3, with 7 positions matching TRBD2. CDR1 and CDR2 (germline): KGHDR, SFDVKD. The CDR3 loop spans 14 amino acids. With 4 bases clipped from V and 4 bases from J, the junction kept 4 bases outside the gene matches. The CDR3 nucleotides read TGTGCCACCAGTGACCCCGGGGGGTCAGATACGCAGTATTTT. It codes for CATSDPGGSDTQYF.

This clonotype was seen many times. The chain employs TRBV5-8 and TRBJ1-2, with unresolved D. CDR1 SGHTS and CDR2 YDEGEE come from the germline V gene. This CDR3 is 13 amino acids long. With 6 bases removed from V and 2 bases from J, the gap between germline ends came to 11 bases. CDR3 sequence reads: CASTRRPNYGYTF. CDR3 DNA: TGTGCCAGCACCCGAAGGCCGAACTATGGCTACACCTTC.

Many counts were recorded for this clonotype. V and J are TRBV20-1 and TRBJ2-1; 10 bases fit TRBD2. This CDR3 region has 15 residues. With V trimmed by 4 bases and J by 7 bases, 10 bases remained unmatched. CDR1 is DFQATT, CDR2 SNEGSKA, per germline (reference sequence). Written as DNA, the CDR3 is TGCAGTGCTATGAGGAGTAGCGGGAGGTGGAATGAGCAGTTCTTC. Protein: CSAMRSSGRWNEQFF.

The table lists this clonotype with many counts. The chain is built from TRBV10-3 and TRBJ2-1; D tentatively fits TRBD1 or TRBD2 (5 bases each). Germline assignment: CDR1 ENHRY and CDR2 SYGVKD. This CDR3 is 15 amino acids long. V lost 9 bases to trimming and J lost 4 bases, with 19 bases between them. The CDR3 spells CAIASRGTGYNEQFF. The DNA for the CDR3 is TGTGCCATTGCCTCGAGGGGAACGGGGTACAATGAGCAGTTCTTC.

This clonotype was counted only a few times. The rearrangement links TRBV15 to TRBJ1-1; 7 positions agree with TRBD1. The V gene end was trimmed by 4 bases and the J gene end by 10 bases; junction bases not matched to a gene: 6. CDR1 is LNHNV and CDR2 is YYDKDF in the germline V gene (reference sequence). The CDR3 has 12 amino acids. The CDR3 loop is CATSKAQGGAFF. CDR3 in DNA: TGTGCCACCAGCAAAGCTCAGGGGGGAGCTTTCTTT.

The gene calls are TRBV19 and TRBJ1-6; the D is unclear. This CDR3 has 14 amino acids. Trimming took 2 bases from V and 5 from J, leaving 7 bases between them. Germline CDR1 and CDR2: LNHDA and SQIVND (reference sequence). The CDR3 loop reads CASSIRQNNSPLHF. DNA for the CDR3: TGTGCCAGTAGTATACGCCAGAATAATTCACCCCTCCACTTT.

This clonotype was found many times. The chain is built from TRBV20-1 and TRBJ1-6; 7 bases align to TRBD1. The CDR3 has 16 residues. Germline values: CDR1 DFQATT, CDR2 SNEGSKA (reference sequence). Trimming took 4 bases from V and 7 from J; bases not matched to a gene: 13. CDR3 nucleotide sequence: TGCAGTGCTATAGAGAAGACAGGGTGGTGGAATTCACCCCTCCACTTT. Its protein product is CSAIEKTGWWNSPLHF.

CDR3 nucleotide sequence: TGTGCCAGCAGTAGGGACAGGGGGCTTGGCTACACCTTC. As protein: CASSRDRGLGYTF. The rearrangement uses TRBV6-1 and TRBJ1-2, with 12 bases fitting TRBD1. The junction had 2 bases not matched to a gene; V was cut back by 5 bases and J by 7 bases. In germline, CDR1 is MNHNS, CDR2 SASEGT. The CDR3 is 13 residues long.

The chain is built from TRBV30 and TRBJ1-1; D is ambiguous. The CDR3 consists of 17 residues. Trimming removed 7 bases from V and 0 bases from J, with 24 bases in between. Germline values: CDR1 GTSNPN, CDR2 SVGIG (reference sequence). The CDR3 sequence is CAFHPSRVYSLNTEAFF. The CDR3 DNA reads TGTGCCTTTCACCCCTCGAGGGTTTACAGCCTGAACACTGAAGCTTTCTTT.

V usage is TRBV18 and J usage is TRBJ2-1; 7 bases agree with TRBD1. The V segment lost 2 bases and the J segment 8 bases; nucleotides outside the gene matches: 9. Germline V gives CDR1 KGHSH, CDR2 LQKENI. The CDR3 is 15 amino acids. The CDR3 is CASSPWDSKKDEQFF. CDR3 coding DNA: TGTGCCAGCTCACCATGGGACAGTAAGAAAGATGAGCAGTTCTTC.

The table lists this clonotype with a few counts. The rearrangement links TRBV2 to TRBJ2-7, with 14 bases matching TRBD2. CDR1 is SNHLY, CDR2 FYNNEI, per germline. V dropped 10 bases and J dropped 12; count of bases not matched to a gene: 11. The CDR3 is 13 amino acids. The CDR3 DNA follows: TGTGCCACCTCAGAAGGGACTAGCGGGAGACGGTACTTC. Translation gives CATSEGTSGRRYF.

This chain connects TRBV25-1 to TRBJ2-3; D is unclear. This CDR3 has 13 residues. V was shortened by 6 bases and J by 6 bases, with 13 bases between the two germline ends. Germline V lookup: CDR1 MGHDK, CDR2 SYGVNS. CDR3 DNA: TGTGCCAGCAGGCTCCCCTCATCGGATACGCAGTATTTT. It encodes CASRLPSSDTQYF.